The clone carrying this T cell receptor (beta chain) came up a few times. This record belongs to a study of blood T cell repertoires in COVID-19. In the study overall: Samples taken during acute and convalescent COVID-19 were collected in the United States, Italy and Spain.

Measured with immunoSEQ multiplex PCR; TCRdb has only the in-frame clones, and not every one. The data hold 130,000 to 150,000 clones, with 79% observed a single time. Trimming left V 5 bases short and J 5 bases short, with 15 bases between. Germline V gives CDR1 MDHEN, CDR2 SYDVKM. This CDR3 has 14 amino acids. The specimen sequenced was peripheral blood. The chain has TRBV28 and TRBJ1-1; tentatively, D is TRBD1 (6 bases). The TCR sequence derives from a man in his fifties with active or convalescent COVID-19. The CDR3 protein is CASSPTGLWTEAFF. The CDR3 nucleotides are TGTGCCAGCAGTCCCACAGGGTTATGGACTGAAGCTTTCTTT.